This T cell receptor (beta chain) was identified in a study of cytomegalovirus exposure and HLA in healthy donors. A word on this clone: Its antigen remains unidentified.

Use of 60 Vbeta and 13 Jbeta primers characterized the PCR. Measured with immunoSEQ multiplex PCR; TCRdb has only the in-frame clones, and not every one. Here the sample spans about 160,000 clones, around 76% being singletons. Notes on the study in general: Trimming of TCR beta V- and J-genes showed a link, identified in a later analysis, to a missense DCLRE1C variant. In a later analysis, HLA-associated TCR beta chains were more clonally expanded than equally common others.

This CDR3 has 15 residues. The germline V gene encodes CDR1 MNHNY and CDR2 SVGAGI (reference sequence). V lost 2 bases and J 2 bases, leaving 9 bases between the germline ends. The receptor comes from a female donor in good health and CMV-seronegative. Sequencing was done on a sample of PBMCs. This chain connects TRBV6-6 to TRBJ2-2; D remains unclear. Here the CDR3 DNA reads TGTGCCAGCAGTTACACGGTTCCTAACACCGGGGAGCTGTTTTTT. Residues: CASSYTVPNTGELFF.